The rows below give T cell receptor beta chains drawn from one sample of a study of OX40 agonist ivuxolimab in advanced cancers. Sequenced by immunoSEQ multiplex PCR; TCRdb stores in-frame clones only, minus some. Here the sample spans tens of thousands of clones, 85% to 90% being singletons. The input for sequencing was CD4+ or CD8+ T cells sorted from blood, taken in a trial of the OX40 agonist ivuxolimab. These TCRs come from an adult with an advanced solid tumor such as melanoma, head and neck, liver or kidney cancer. CDR3s include the opening cysteine and the closing phenylalanine or tryptophan. A D gene is named only where the DNA matches it firmly. Some rows mark clone size as missing; the rest say once, few, many or name a class of expanded clone.

CATKGPAVDEQYF TGTGCCACCAAGGGCCCCGCGGTTGACGAGCAGTACTTC TRBJ2-7 TRBV10-3 - -
CASSLTSGSQETQYF TGTGCCAGCAGTTTGACTAGCGGGAGTCAAGAGACCCAGTACTTC TRBJ2-5 TRBV2 TRBD2 once
CASSPAGGGTEAFF TGTGCCAGCTCACCCGCGGGTGGGGGCACTGAAGCTTTCTTT TRBJ1-1 TRBV18 - once
CASSLRHSYEQYF TGTGCCAGCAGTTTACGACACTCCTACGAGCAGTACTTC TRBJ2-7 TRBV27 - -
CASRNTGTQYF TGTGCCAGCAGAAACACCGGGACCCAGTACTTC TRBJ2-5 TRBV6-5 - -
CAIGTGGISGANVLTF TGTGCCATCGGGACAGGGGGGATCTCTGGGGCCAACGTCCTGACTTTC TRBJ2-6 TRBV10-3 TRBD1 once
CASSLVLRVETQYF TGTGCCAGCAGCTTAGTTCTCAGGGTAGAGACCCAGTACTTC TRBJ2-5 TRBV7-6 - -
CASSVGGSGVRETQYF TGTGCCAGCAGCGTAGGGGGTAGCGGGGTCAGGGAGACCCAGTACTTC TRBJ2-5 TRBV9 TRBD2 -
CASSQGQMTPTNQPQHF TGTGCCAGCAGCCAAGGTCAAATGACCCCAACCAATCAGCCCCAGCATTTT TRBJ1-5 TRBV5-4 - -
CASSFTGTGPYEQYF TGTGCCAGCAGTTTCACCGGGACAGGGCCCTACGAGCAGTACTTC TRBJ2-7 TRBV7-9 TRBD1 -
CASSGREFTDTQYF TGCGCCAGCAGCGGTCGGGAATTCACAGATACGCAGTATTTT TRBJ2-3 TRBV5-1 - -
CASSQDRGHNEQFF TGTGCCAGCAGCCAGGACAGGGGGCATAATGAGCAGTTCTTC TRBJ2-1 TRBV7-2 TRBD1 -
CASSGTGFKMTQYF TGTGCCAGCAGCGGGACAGGGTTCAAGATGACCCAGTACTTC TRBJ2-5 TRBV2 TRBD1 -
CASSPRGDETQYF TGTGCCAGCAGCCCCCGCGGAGATGAGACCCAGTACTTC TRBJ2-5 TRBV7-9 - -
CSVLAGGGTAQYF TGCAGCGTTCTAGCGGGAGGAGGAACGGCGCAGTATTTT TRBJ2-3 TRBV29-1 TRBD2 -
CASRRNRGGTEAFF TGTGCCAGCAGGCGGAACAGGGGTGGCACTGAAGCTTTCTTT TRBJ1-1 TRBV11-2 TRBD1 -
CASSPLVRQSSYEQYF TGTGCCAGCTCACCACTAGTCAGGCAGAGCTCCTACGAGCAGTACTTC TRBJ2-7 TRBV18 - -
CASSGTGTGPYEQYF TGTGCCAGCAGCGGCACCGGGACAGGGCCCTACGAGCAGTACTTC TRBJ2-7 TRBV9 TRBD1 -
CASSLLGGELFF TGTGCCAGTAGCCTCCTAGGTGGGGAGCTGTTTTTT TRBJ2-2 TRBV19 - -
CASSLEFGQGIFFF - TRBJ2-1 TRBV5-1 - -
CASGFRSNEQFF TGTGCTAGTGGTTTCCGATCCAATGAGCAGTTCTTC TRBJ2-1 TRBV12-5 - few
CASSITGTRSEQYF TGTGCCAGTAGCATCACCGGGACAAGAAGCGAGCAGTACTTC TRBJ2-7 TRBV19 - -
CASSPVGTYNEQFF TGTGCCAGCAGCCCGGTTGGGACCTACAATGAGCAGTTCTTC TRBJ2-1 TRBV7-8 - -
CASSPLRTGAKETQYF TGTGCCAGCAGCCCTCTCCGGACTGGGGCAAAAGAGACCCAGTACTTC TRBJ2-5 TRBV9 - -
CASSLPGGTSGASTDTQYF TGTGCCAGCAGCCTACCTGGGGGGACTAGCGGGGCCAGCACAGATACGCAGTATTTT TRBJ2-3 TRBV7-3 TRBD2 -
CASKFIARGSGSSYNEQFF TGTGCCAGCAAGTTTATCGCGCGGGGTAGCGGAAGCTCCTACAATGAGCAGTTCTTC TRBJ2-1 TRBV28 - -
CASSLETVGQNNQPQHF TGTGCCAGCAGCCTAGAAACTGTCGGACAGAACAATCAGCCCCAGCATTTT TRBJ1-5 TRBV7-8 - -
CASSLRQAQETQYF TGTGCCAGCAGCTTGCGACAGGCTCAAGAGACCCAGTACTTC TRBJ2-5 TRBV11-2 - -
CAWSPKGFYGYTF TGTGCCTGGTCTCCCAAAGGATTCTATGGCTACACCTTC TRBJ1-2 TRBV30 - -
CASSLDRVDDTQYF TGTGCCAGCAGTTTGGACAGGGTCGACGATACGCAGTATTTT TRBJ2-3 TRBV27 TRBD1 -
CASSNQGYEQYF TGTGCCAGCAGCAACCAGGGGTACGAGCAGTACTTC TRBJ2-7 TRBV2 - -
CASSWGGDPYNEQFF TGTGCCAGCAGTTGGGGCGGGGACCCCTACAATGAGCAGTTCTTC TRBJ2-1 TRBV6-6 - -
CASSSVAGGNTQYF TGTGCCAGCAGCTCTGTAGCGGGAGGAAATACGCAGTATTTT TRBJ2-3 TRBV9 TRBD2 -
CASRPRDKGTLHTQYF TGTGCCAGCCGCCCCCGGGACAAAGGAACTTTACATACGCAGTATTTT TRBJ2-3 TRBV28 - once
CASSLGGRGRPGQPQHF TGTGCCAGCAGCTTAGGAGGCAGGGGGCGCCCAGGGCAGCCCCAGCATTTT TRBJ1-5 TRBV7-2 TRBD1 few
CATKRGRDTEAFF TGTGCCACCAAGCGGGGCCGGGACACTGAAGCTTTCTTT TRBJ1-1 TRBV19 - -
CASSLSGTGISYEQYF TGCGCCAGCAGCTTATCCGGGACAGGGATATCCTACGAGCAGTACTTC TRBJ2-7 TRBV5-1 TRBD1 -
CAWRLQGGSGRATYEQYF TGTGCCTGGAGATTACAGGGGGGTAGCGGGAGGGCCACCTACGAGCAGTACTTC TRBJ2-7 TRBV30 TRBD2 -
CASSRTGGSKNQPQHF TGTGCCAGCAGCCGGACAGGGGGTTCTAAAAATCAGCCCCAGCATTTT TRBJ1-5 TRBV5-6 TRBD1 -
CASSPEGDTQYF TGTGCCAGCAGCCCGGAGGGGGATACGCAGTATTTT TRBJ2-3 TRBV11-1 - -
CASSLDRGQETQYF TGCGCCAGCAGCTTGGACAGGGGGCAAGAGACCCAGTACTTC TRBJ2-5 TRBV5-1 TRBD1 -
CARSPMRGADTQYF TGTGCCAGAAGCCCTATGCGGGGGGCAGATACGCAGTATTTT TRBJ2-3 TRBV5-3 TRBD2 -